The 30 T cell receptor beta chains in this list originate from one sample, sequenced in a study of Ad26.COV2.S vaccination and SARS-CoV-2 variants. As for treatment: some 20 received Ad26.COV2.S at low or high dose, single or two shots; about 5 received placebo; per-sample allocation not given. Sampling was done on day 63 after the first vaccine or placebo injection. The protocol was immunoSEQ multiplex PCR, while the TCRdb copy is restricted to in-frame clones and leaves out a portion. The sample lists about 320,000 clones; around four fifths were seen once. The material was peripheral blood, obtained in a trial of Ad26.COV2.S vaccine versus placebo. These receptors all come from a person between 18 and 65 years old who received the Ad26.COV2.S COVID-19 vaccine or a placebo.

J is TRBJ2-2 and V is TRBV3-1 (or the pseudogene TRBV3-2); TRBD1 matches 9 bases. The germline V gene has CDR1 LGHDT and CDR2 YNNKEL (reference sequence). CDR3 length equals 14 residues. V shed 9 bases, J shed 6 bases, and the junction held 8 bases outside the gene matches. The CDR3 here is CASGDRAGAGELFF. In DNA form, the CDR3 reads TGTGCCAGTGGGGACAGGGCCGGTGCCGGGGAGCTGTTTTTT.

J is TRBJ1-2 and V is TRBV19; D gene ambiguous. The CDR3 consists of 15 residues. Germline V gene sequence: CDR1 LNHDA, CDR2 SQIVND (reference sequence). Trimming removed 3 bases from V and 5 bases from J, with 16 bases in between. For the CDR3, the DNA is TGTGCCAGTAGTATCGGGGAAGGGCCTGTTTATGGCTACACCTTC. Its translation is CASSIGEGPVYGYTF.

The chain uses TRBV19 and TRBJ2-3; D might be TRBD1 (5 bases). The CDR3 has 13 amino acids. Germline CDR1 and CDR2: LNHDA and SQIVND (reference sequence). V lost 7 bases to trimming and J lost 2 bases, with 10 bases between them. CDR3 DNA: TGTGCCAGTAAAGACAGACCCACAGATACGCAGTATTTT. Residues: CASKDRPTDTQYF.

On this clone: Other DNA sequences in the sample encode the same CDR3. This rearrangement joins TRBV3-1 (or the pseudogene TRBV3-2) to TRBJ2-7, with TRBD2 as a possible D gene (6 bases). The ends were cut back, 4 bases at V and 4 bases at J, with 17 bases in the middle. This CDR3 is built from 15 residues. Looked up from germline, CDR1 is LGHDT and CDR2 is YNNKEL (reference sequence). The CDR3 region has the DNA TGTGCCAGCAGCCCTCGTCGAGCGGGTTCATACGAGCAGTACTTC. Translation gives CASSPRRAGSYEQYF.

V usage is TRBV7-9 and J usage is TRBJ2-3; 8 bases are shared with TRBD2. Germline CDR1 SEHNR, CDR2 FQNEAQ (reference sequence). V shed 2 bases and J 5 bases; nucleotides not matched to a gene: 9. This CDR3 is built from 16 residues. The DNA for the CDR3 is TGTGCCAGCAGCTTACCGCTAGCGGGCCCTCGAGATACGCAGTATTTT. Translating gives CASSLPLAGPRDTQYF.

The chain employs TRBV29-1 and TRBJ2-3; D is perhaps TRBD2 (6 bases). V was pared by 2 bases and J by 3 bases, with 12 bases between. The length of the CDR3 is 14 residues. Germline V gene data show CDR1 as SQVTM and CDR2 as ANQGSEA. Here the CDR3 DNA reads TGCAGCGTTGAACAGGCCCGGGGGACAGATACGCAGTATTTT. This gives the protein CSVEQARGTDTQYF.

CDR3 sequence reads: CASSVAWLAENFDTQYF. The CDR3 nucleotides are TGTGCCAGCAGCGTAGCTTGGCTAGCAGAGAACTTTGATACGCAGTATTTT. This rearrangement joins TRBV9 to TRBJ2-3, with a possible D match to TRBD2 (5 bases). Trimming left V 0 bases short and J 6 bases short, with 20 bases between. Germline V gene lookup returns CDR1 SGDLS and CDR2 YYNGEE. This CDR3 is built from 17 residues.

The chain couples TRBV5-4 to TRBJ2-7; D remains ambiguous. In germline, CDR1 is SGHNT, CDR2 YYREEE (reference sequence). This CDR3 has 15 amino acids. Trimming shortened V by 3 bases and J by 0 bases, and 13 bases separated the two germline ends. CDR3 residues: CASSSLVGASYEQYF. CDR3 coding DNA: TGTGCCAGCAGCTCCCTAGTTGGAGCCTCCTACGAGCAGTACTTC. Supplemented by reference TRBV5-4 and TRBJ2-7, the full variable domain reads ETGVTQSPTHLIKTRGQQVTLRCSSQSGHNTVSWYQQALGQGPQFIFQYYREEENGRGNFPPRFSGLQFPNYSSELNVNALELDDSALYLCASSSLVGASYEQYFGPGTRLTVT.

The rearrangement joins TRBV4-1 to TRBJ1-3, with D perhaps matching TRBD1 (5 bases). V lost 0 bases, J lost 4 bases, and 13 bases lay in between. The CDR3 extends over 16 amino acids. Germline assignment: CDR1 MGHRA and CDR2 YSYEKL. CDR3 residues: CASSQDYSGFGNTIYF. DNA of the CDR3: TGCGCCAGCAGCCAAGATTATTCAGGGTTCGGAAACACCATATATTTT.

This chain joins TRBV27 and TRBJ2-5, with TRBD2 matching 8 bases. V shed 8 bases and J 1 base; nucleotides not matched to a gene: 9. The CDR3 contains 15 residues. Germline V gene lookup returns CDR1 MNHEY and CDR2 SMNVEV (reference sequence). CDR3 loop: CASWRAGEPQETQYF. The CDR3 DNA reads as TGTGCCAGCTGGCGAGCGGGGGAGCCCCAAGAGACCCAGTACTTC.

The CDR3 DNA reads as TGTGCCAGCAGCACAGGGTTGTTGAAAGGAACTGAAGCTTTCTTT. Protein sequence: CASSTGLLKGTEAFF. The chain uses TRBV6-5 and TRBJ1-1; a weak D match, TRBD1 (6 bases). In germline, CDR1 is MNHEY, CDR2 SVGAGI. Trimming left V 6 bases short and J 5 bases short, with 19 bases between. This CDR3 has 15 amino acids.

The CDR3 region is CASSLGASGGQETQYF. The CDR3 DNA follows: TGCGCCAGCAGCTTGGGGGCTAGCGGGGGCCAAGAGACCCAGTACTTC. The genes are TRBV5-1 and TRBJ2-5; 10 bases line up with TRBD2. The V and J ends lost 0 bases and 1 base, in that order; junction bases with no gene match: 3. Germline V gene data show CDR1 as SGHRS and CDR2 as YFSETQ. This CDR3 is 16 amino acids long. Supplemented by reference TRBV5-1 and TRBJ2-5, the full variable domain reads KAGVTQTPRYLIKTRGQQVTLSCSPISGHRSVSWYQQTPGQGLQFLFEYFSETQRNKGNFPGRFSGRQFSNSRSEMNVSTLELGDSALYLCASSLGASGGQETQYFGPGTRLLVL.

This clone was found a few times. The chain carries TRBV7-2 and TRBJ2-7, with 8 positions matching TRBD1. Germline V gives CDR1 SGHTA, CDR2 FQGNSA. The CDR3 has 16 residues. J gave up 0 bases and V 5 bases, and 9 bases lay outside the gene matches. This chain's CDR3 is CASSPGQGSTSYEQYF. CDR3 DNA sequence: TGTGCCAGCAGCCCAGGACAGGGATCGACCTCCTACGAGCAGTACTTC.

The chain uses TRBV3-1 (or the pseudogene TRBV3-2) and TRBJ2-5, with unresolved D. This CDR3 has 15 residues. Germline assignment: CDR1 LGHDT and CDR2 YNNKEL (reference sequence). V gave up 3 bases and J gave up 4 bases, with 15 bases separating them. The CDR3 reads CASSQKPQGLETQYF. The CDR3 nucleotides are TGTGCCAGCAGCCAGAAACCTCAAGGGTTAGAGACCCAGTACTTC.

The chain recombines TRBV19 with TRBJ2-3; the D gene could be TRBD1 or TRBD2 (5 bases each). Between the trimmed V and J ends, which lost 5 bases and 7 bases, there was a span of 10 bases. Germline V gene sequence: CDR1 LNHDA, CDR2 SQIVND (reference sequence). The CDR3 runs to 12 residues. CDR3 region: CASSPGTNTQYF. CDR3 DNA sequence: TGTGCCAGTAGTCCCGGGACGAATACGCAGTATTTT.

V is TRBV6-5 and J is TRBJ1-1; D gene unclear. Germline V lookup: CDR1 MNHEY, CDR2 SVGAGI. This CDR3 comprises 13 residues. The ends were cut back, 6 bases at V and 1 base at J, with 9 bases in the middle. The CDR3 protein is CASRSGGNTEAFF. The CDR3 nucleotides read TGTGCCAGCAGGAGTGGCGGGAACACTGAAGCTTTCTTT.

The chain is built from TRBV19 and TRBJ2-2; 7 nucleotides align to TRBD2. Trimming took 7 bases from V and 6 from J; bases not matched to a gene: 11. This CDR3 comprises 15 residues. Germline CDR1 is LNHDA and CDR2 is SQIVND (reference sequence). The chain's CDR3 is CASKRTSGEAGELFF. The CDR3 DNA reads TGTGCCAGTAAAAGAACAAGCGGGGAAGCCGGGGAGCTGTTTTTT.

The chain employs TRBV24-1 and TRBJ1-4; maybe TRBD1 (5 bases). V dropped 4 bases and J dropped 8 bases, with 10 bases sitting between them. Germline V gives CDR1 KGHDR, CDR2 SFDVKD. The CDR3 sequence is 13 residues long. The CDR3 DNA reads TGTGCCACCAGTGACCCACCAGGGGAAAAACTGTTTTTT. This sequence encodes CATSDPPGEKLFF.

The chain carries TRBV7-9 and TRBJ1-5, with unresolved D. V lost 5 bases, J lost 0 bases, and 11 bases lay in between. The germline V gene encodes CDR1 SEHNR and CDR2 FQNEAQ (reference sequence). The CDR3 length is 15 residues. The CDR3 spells CASSPGLYSNQPQHF. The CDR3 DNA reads TGTGCCAGCAGCCCGGGCCTTTATAGCAATCAGCCCCAGCATTTT.

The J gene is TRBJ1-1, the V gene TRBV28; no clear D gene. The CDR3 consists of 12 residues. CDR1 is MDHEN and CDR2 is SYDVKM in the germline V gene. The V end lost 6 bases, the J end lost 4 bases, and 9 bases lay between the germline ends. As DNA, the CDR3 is TGTGCCAGCAGCCAGGTGCCCACTGAAGCTTTCTTT. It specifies CASSQVPTEAFF.

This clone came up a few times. The CDR3: CASSSQGAGELFF. DNA for the CDR3: TGCGCCAGCAGCTCACAGGGGGCCGGGGAGCTGTTTTTT. The chain is built from TRBV5-1 and TRBJ2-2, with 8 bases lining up with TRBD1. This CDR3 comprises 13 residues. The germline gives CDR1 SGHRS, CDR2 YFSETQ. Germline trimming cut 3 bases from V and 6 bases from J; bases unmatched to any gene: 1.

CDR3 coding DNA: TGTGCCAGCAGGCCAACAGGGAGGCACGAGCAGTACTTC. Translated, it gives CASRPTGRHEQYF. The rearrangement links TRBV28 to TRBJ2-7; D might be TRBD1 or TRBD2, each matching 6 bases. Germline CDR1 and CDR2: MDHEN and SYDVKM. The CDR3 covers 13 residues. V was clipped by 6 bases and J by 5 bases, with 14 bases between them.

The CDR3 loop reads CASSQGLAGGLDSEQFF. The CDR3 bases are TGTGCCAGCAGCCAAGGACTAGCGGGGGGGCTGGATAGTGAGCAGTTCTTC. This chain links TRBV4-2 with TRBJ2-1, with 14 bases fitting TRBD2. Germline V gene sequence: CDR1 LGHNA, CDR2 YNFKEQ. The CDR3 extends over 17 amino acids. V shed 1 base and J 9 bases; nucleotides not matched to a gene: 8.

The CDR3 nucleotides are TGTGCCAGCAGAAGAAAGGTCCAAGAGACCCAGTACTTC. Residues: CASRRKVQETQYF. This chain uses TRBV27 with TRBJ2-5; D gene ambiguous. V lost 6 bases and J 1 base, leaving 9 bases between the germline ends. CDR1 and CDR2 from the germline V gene are MNHEY and SMNVEV (reference sequence). The CDR3 length is 13 residues.

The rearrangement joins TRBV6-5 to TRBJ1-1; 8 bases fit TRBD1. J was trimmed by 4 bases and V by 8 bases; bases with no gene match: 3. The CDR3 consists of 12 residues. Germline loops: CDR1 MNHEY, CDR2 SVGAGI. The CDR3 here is CASHRGTTEAFF. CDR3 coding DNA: TGTGCCAGCCACAGGGGGACCACTGAAGCTTTCTTT.

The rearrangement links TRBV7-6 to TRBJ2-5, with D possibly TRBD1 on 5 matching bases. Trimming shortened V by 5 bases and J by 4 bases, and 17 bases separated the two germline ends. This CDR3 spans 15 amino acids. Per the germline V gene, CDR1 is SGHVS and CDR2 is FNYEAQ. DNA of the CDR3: TGTGCCAGCAGCCACGACCAGGGATTGAGAGAGACCCAGTACTTC. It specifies CASSHDQGLRETQYF.

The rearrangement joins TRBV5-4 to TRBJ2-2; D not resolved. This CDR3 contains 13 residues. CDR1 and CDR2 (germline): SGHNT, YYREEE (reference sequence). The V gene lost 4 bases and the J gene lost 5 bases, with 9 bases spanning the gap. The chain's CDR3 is CASSGSYTGELFF. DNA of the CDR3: TGTGCCAGCAGCGGAAGTTATACCGGGGAGCTGTTTTTT.

CDR3 region: CASSATSGGQTQYF. In nucleotides, the CDR3 is TGTGCCAGCAGCGCTACTAGCGGGGGACAGACCCAGTACTTC. The chain carries TRBV9 and TRBJ2-5, with 11 bases lining up with TRBD2. Germline-derived CDR1 and CDR2 are SGDLS and YYNGEE. Germline trimming cut 3 bases from V and 6 bases from J; bases unmatched to any gene: 4. The CDR3 consists of 14 residues.

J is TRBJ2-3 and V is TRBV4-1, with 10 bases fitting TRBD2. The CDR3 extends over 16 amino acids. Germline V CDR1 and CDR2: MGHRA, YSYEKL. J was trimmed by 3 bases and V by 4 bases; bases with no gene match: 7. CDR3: CASSLSRAGGTDTQYF. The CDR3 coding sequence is TGCGCCAGCAGCCTCTCTAGAGCGGGGGGGACAGATACGCAGTATTTT.

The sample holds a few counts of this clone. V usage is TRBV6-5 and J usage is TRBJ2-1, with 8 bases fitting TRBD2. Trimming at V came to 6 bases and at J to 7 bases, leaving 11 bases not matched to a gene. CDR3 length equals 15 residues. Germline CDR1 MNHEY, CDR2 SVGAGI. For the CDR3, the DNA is TGTGCCAGCAGACCACTTTCGGGGGGGCTTAATGAGCAGTTCTTC. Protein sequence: CASRPLSGGLNEQFF.